The entry below gives a single T cell receptor beta chain sequence along with its context. The antigen remains unidentified. Per germline, CDR1 SSHAT and CDR2 FNYEAQ (reference sequence). The junction had 10 bases not matched to a gene; V was cut back by 5 bases and J by 5 bases. CDR3 length equals 15 residues. Control samples came 1 year after myeloablative marrow transplants with methotrexate plus calcineurin inhibitor. The data belong to a study of T cells after posttransplantation cyclophosphamide. Overall study findings and caveats: TRB overlap between skin or GI tissue T cells and blood was limited. Later blood repertoires were often dominated by clones from the donor CD8+ memory compartment. After PTCy, TRB diversity resembled that of CNI/methotrexate controls.

Sequencing used immunoSEQ multiplex PCR; TCRdb keeps in-frame clones, though not all of them. The sample includes 15,000 to 20,000 clones, 75% to 90% of them seen just once. The sample was PBMCs, taken after allogeneic stem cell transplant with calcineurin inhibitor and methotrexate. The V gene is TRBV7-7, the J gene TRBJ2-5, with 8 bases identical to TRBD1. This clonotype was sampled from a female patient aged 18-30 years who received an allogeneic stem cell transplant from an unrelated donor, was CMV-positive, and had acute and chronic GVHD. Some T cells may have come from the graft donor. The CDR3 coding sequence is TGTGCCAGCAGCCACAGACAGGGGAGTTGGGAGACCCAGTACTTC. The encoded protein is CASSHRQGSWETQYF.